Reported below is one T cell receptor beta chain. The antigen is not known. This sample is part of a study of cytomegalovirus exposure and HLA in healthy donors. The donors were members of the validation cohort comprising approximately 120 subjects, separate from the roughly 670-subject first cohort. Study-wide findings and caveats: The finding came from a later analysis; first-cohort TCR clusters tended to co-occur in the 95 to 150 validation repertoires.

Data came from immunoSEQ multiplex PCR; TCRdb stores just in-frame clones and leaves some out. This sample has about 120,000 clones, with 85% to 90% found just once. Trimming cost V 5 bases and J 2 bases; bases outside gene matches: 13. The germline V gene encodes CDR1 SGHAT and CDR2 FQNNGV. The CDR3 runs to 17 residues. The TCR was taken from a woman aged 18-29 years in good health and CMV-seropositive. The V gene is TRBV11-2, the J gene TRBJ1-1; 8 nucleotides agree with TRBD1. Sequencing was done on a sample of PBMCs. CDR3 sequence reads: CASSGTGYLGINTEAFF. For the CDR3, the DNA is TGTGCCAGCAGCGGGACAGGTTATTTAGGTATTAACACTGAAGCTTTCTTT.